One T cell receptor beta chain is described in this entry. The sample comes from a study of blood T cell repertoires in COVID-19. Study-level background: The United States, Italy and Spain supplied acute and convalescent COVID-19 samples. Nucleic acid was either cDNA or gDNA, and it came from T cells, B-cell-depleted T cells, or PBMCs.

Trimming left V 3 bases short and J 0 bases short, with 9 bases between. CDR3 length equals 15 residues. CDR1 and CDR2 (germline): LNHDA, SQIVND (reference sequence). As processed by the authors: By means of reference gene primer amplification, nucleated cell counts were estimated. TCRdb keeps only in-frame clones here, not all; method: immunoSEQ multiplex PCR. V and J calls and clone size are those listed in that table; D and trimming were worked out from the DNA. The table shows about 99,000 clones, with 87% occurring only once. This sequence joins TRBV19 and TRBJ1-3, with D unresolved. The sample was peripheral blood. The source is a man between 45 and 60 years old in a cohort sampled during active COVID-19. The CDR3 DNA reads as TGTGCCAGTAGTATGAGAGGAGTCTCTGGAAACACCATATATTTT. Residues: CASSMRGVSGNTIYF.